Sequencing of this T cell receptor (beta chain) was carried out in a study of beta chain features in type 1 diabetes. As to this clone: Antigen unknown.

In germline, CDR1 is SNHLY, CDR2 FYNNEI. The CDR3 loop spans 13 amino acids. Trimming took 2 bases from V and 14 from J, leaving 16 bases between them. The collection from each donor was one heparinised blood draw averaging roughly 100 mL. General observations from the study: More deletions and fewer insertions at VDJ junctions were found in patients with type 1 diabetes. Compared with healthy donors, patients appeared to share more similar naive, central memory and regulatory TCRB repertoires. Type 1 diabetes patients showed a moderate but significant shortening of TCRB CDR3s in all four CD4+ subsets.

All of the isolated RNA was reverse transcribed, so expressed TCRB transcripts were sequenced. Clones were read by immunoSEQ multiplex PCR, and TCRdb kept only the in-frame ones, dropping some. The sample includes about 900,000 clones, under 20% seen only once; the top ten take around 0.02%. This chain joins TRBV2 and TRBJ2-1, with unresolved D. This TCR derives from a woman aged 18 to 35 in good health. Sample: naive CD4+ T cells from blood. In DNA form, the CDR3 reads TGTGCCAGCAGTGAAAGTGTGGCCAGACGGGAGTTCTTC. It encodes CASSESVARREFF.